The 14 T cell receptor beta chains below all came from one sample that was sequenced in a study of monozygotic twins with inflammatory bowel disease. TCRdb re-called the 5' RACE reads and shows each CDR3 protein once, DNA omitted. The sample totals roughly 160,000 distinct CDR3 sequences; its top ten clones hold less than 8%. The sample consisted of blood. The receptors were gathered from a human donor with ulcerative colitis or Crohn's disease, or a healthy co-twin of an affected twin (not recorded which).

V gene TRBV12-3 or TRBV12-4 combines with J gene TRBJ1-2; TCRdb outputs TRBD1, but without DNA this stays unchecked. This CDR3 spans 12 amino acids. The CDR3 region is CASSSTGHGYTF.

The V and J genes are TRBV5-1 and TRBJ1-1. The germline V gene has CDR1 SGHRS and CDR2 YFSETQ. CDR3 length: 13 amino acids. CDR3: CASSLDINTEAFF.

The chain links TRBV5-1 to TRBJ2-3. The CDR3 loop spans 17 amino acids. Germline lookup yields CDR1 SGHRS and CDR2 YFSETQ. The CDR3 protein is CASSFWPTDASTDTQYF.

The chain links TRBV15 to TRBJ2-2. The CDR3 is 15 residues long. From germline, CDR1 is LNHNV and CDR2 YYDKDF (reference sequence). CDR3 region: CATSRGTADTGELFF.

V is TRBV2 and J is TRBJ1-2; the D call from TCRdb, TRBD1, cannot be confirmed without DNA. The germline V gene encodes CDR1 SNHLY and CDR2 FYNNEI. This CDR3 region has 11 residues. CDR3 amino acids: CASTTRVGYTF.

The CDR3 is CASTSTGPLDEQFF. V usage is TRBV19 and J usage is TRBJ2-1; the TRBD2 assignment by TCRdb is unverifiable without DNA. Germline lookup yields CDR1 LNHDA and CDR2 SQIVND (reference sequence). This CDR3 region has 14 residues.

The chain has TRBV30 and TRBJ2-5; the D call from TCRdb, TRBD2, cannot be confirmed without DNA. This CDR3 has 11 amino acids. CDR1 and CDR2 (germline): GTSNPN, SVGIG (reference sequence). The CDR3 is CAWTRRETQYF.

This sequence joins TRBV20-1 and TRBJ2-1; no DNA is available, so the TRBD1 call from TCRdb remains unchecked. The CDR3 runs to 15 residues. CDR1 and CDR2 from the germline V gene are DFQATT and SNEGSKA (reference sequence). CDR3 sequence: CSARDTGRRSNEQFF.

This chain's CDR3 is CSGAGETYEQYF. The chain combines TRBV29-1 with TRBJ2-7; the TRBD1 assignment by TCRdb is unverifiable without DNA. Germline CDR1 SQVTM, CDR2 ANQGSEA. The CDR3 length is 12 residues.

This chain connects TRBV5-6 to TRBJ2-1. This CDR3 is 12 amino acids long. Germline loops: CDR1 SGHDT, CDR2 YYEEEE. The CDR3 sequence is CASSLDANEQFF.

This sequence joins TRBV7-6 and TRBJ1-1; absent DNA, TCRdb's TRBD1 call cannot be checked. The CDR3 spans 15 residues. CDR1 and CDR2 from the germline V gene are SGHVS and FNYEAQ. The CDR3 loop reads CASSLFGQGKPEAFF. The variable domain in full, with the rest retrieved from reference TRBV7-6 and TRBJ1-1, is GAGVSQSPRYKVTKRGQDVALRCDPISGHVSLYWYRQALGQGPEFLTYFNYEAQQDKSGLPNDRFSAERPEGSISTLTIQRTEQRDSAMYRCASSLFGQGKPEAFFGQGTRLTVV.

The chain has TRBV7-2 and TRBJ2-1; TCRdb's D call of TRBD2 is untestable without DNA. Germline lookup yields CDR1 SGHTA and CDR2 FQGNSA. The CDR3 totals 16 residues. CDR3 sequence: CASSASLARLYNEQFF.

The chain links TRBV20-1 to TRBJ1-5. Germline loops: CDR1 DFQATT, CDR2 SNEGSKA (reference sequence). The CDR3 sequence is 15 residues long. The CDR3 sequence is CSASVDGHSNQPQHF.

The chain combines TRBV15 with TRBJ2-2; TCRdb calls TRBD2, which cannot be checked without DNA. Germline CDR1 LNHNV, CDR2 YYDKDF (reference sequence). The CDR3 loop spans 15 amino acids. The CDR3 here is CATSSGTTYTGELFF.